The rows below give T cell receptor beta chains drawn from one sample of a study of regulatory T cells in long-lasting Graves disease. TCRdb independently ran MiXCR on the multiplex PCR reads; one entry per CDR3 protein. The sample comprises about 460,000 distinct CDR3 sequences, approximately 15% of which are singletons, and roughly 18% rests with the top ten. These records were also assigned to another study, of T cells in Graves' hyperthyroidism and ophthalmopathy.

The material sequenced was peripheral blood mononuclear cells (PBMCs), taken at new diagnosis, from a patient treated with antithyroid drugs. Source of these receptors: a woman between 45 and 65 years old with Graves disease. Both conserved end residues are part of each CDR3. The order of the fields is J gene, clone size, V gene, D gene, CDR3 DNA, CDR3 protein. A D gene is named only where the DNA matches it firmly. A clone size is listed for some rows: how often the clone was seen (once, few, many), or a class if it is expanded.

TRBJ2-1	few	TRBV6-1	TRBD2	TGTGCCAGCAGTGCTTTAGCGGGAGCGCCCTACAATGAGCAGTTCTTC	CASSALAGAPYNEQFF
TRBJ2-7	many	TRBV20-1	TRBD2	TGCAGTGCTAGAGAAGTTTTGACTAGCGGGATCTCCTACGAGCAGTACTTC	CSAREVLTSGISYEQYF
TRBJ2-3	many	TRBV28	.	TGTGCCAGCAGTGGCCCGCGGGCTCGGACAGGGAGGGGCACAGATACGCAGTATTTT	CASSGPRARTGRGTDTQYF
TRBJ1-5	many	TRBV28	TRBD1	TGTGCCAGCAGTTGGCAGGGGGTCTCCAATCAGCCCCAGCATTTT	CASSWQGVSNQPQHF
TRBJ2-7	few	TRBV4-1	TRBD2	TGCGCCAGCAGCCAAGTGGCGGCGGGAGACTACGAGCAGTACTTC	CASSQVAAGDYEQYF
TRBJ2-7	many	TRBV18	.	TGTGCCAGCTCACCTATGGGAGGCGAGCAGTACTTC	CASSPMGGEQYF
TRBJ1-5	few	TRBV18	.	TGTGCCAGCTCACCACACGGGGATCAGCCCCAGCATTTT	CASSPHGDQPQHF
TRBJ2-1	.	TRBV19	.	TGTGCCAGTACCTCACATCCCCTGGCCGAATACAATGAGCAGTTCTTC	CASTSHPLAEYNEQFF
TRBJ2-5	.	TRBV25-1	.	TGTGCCAGCAGTGAAGGGCGGAATACTGTCTCGTACCAAGAGACCCAGTACTTC	CASSEGRNTVSYQETQYF
TRBJ1-1	.	TRBV6-4	TRBD1	TGTGCCAGCAAACAGGGGGACAACACTGAAGCTTTCTTT	CASKQGDNTEAFF
TRBJ2-1	many	TRBV7-9	.	TGTGCCAGCAGCCACAGAACCGGGCGGCGATCCTACAATGAGCAGTTCTTC	CASSHRTGRRSYNEQFF
TRBJ2-7	many	TRBV2	.	TGTGCCAGCAGTGTGGAAAGGCAGGGGCTCCCCTCCTACGAGCAGTACTTC	CASSVERQGLPSYEQYF
TRBJ1-6	many	TRBV6-2/TRBV6-3	.	TGTGCCAGCAGCCATCGGGGGCAGGCGAGCTCCTATAATTCACCCCTCCACTTT	CASSHRGQASSYNSPLHF
TRBJ1-2	many	TRBV2	.	TGTGCCAGCACCTCCGGGGGGGTTTCAAACTATGGCTACACCTTC	CASTSGGVSNYGYTF
TRBJ2-2	.	TRBV4-1	TRBD2	TGCGCCAGCAGCCAAAGACTAGCGGGAGGGTCGAACACCGGGGAGCTGTTTTTT	CASSQRLAGGSNTGELFF
TRBJ2-1	.	TRBV19	.	TGTGCCAGTACAGGACCATACAATGAGCAGTTCTTC	CASTGPYNEQFF
TRBJ2-7	once	TRBV2	TRBD1	TGTGCCATCAGCTCGGGACAGCCACACGAGCAGTACTTC	CAISSGQPHEQYF
TRBJ2-2	few	TRBV5-1	.	TGCGCCAGCAGCTTCGAGTTTACCGCGAACACCGGGGAGCTGTTTTTT	CASSFEFTANTGELFF
TRBJ1-1	.	TRBV19	.	TGTGCCAGTAGTACTCAGAGGAACACTGAAGCTTTCTTT	CASSTQRNTEAFF
TRBJ1-4	many	TRBV5-1	.	TGCGCCAGCAGTAAGGAATCAACTAATGAAAAACTGTTTTTT	CASSKESTNEKLFF
TRBJ1-1	few	TRBV20-1	TRBD1	TGCAGTGCTTCACCAGGGGGCGCGAACACTGAAGCTTTCTTT	CSASPGGANTEAFF
TRBJ2-7	many	TRBV28	.	TGTGCCAGCAGTTTAGCGATTTATGCCCCCTACGAGCAGTACTTC	CASSLAIYAPYEQYF
TRBJ2-1	few	TRBV6-1	TRBD2	TGTGCCAGCAGCCAAGGACTAGCGGGAGCCGTTGAGCAGTTCTTC	CASSQGLAGAVEQFF
TRBJ2-3	many	TRBV2	TRBD2	TGTGCCAGCACACCGCTAGCGGCTAGCACAGATACGCAGTATTTT	CASTPLAASTDTQYF
TRBJ2-5	many	TRBV30	TRBD1	TGTGCCTGGAGCTCCCAGGGGGCAGGGGAGACCCAGTACTTC	CAWSSQGAGETQYF
TRBJ1-6	.	TRBV18	TRBD1	TGTGCCAGCTCAACCCGCCGGGACAGGGATGGTTCACCCCTCCACTTT	CASSTRRDRDGSPLHF
TRBJ2-7	many	TRBV2	.	TGTGCCAGCAGTGATGGCAATGGCTACGAGCAGTACTTC	CASSDGNGYEQYF
TRBJ1-2	many	TRBV28	.	TGTGCCAGCAGCCCACCGGACAGACCCTATGGCTACACCTTC	CASSPPDRPYGYTF
TRBJ2-7	many	TRBV7-9	TRBD2	TGTGCCAGCAGCTTAGGGGGGACCGGGACTAGCGGGAGGGCCTTCGAGCAGTACTTC	CASSLGGTGTSGRAFEQYF
TRBJ2-3	few	TRBV19	.	TGTGCCAGTAGTATGGGCCCCCCCCCGGGAGCAGATACGCAGTATTTT	CASSMGPPPGADTQYF
TRBJ2-1	many	TRBV28	.	TGTGCCAGCAGTCGGCCAGACACATTGGCCCACAATGAGCAGTTCTTC	CASSRPDTLAHNEQFF
TRBJ2-1	many	TRBV7-9	TRBD2	TGTGCCAGCAGCTTAGAATTTCTAGCGGGGGCTGGATTGGGGCAGTTCTTC	CASSLEFLAGAGLGQFF
TRBJ2-2	many	TRBV11-2	TRBD2	TGTGCCAGCAGCCTAGAGTACCTAGCGGGACCCGCGAACACCGGGGAGCTGTTTTTT	CASSLEYLAGPANTGELFF
TRBJ2-1	few	TRBV9	TRBD2	TGTGCCAGCGGGGGGACTACGTCTAGGAGCTCCTACAATGAGCAGTTCTTC	CASGGTTSRSSYNEQFF
TRBJ1-2	many	TRBV3-1	TRBD1	TGTGCCAGCAGCCAAGATGGGGACAGGATCTATGGCTACACCTTC	CASSQDGDRIYGYTF
TRBJ1-3	few	TRBV28	.	TGTGCCAGCAGTTTTGTCAGATCCTCTGGAAACACCATATATTTT	CASSFVRSSGNTIYF
TRBJ2-5	few	TRBV19	.	TGTGCCAGTAGTATAGATCCCTACACAGGCTTAGAGACCCAGTACTTC	CASSIDPYTGLETQYF
TRBJ2-2	many	TRBV5-1	.	TGCGCCAGCAGCTTGACCGGTAATCTAGCGCACACCGGGGAGCTGTTTTTT	CASSLTGNLAHTGELFF
TRBJ2-7	many	TRBV30	.	TGTGCCTGGGGACAGTTCGGGGACGAGCAGTACTTC	CAWGQFGDEQYF
TRBJ1-5	many	TRBV2	.	TGTGCCAGCAGTGAGGGGCCGTGGGGCAGGTTGTATAATCAGCCCCAGCATTTT	CASSEGPWGRLYNQPQHF
TRBJ2-1	few	TRBV6-2/TRBV6-3	TRBD2	TGTGCCAGCAGTCCTGGGACTAGCGGGATAGTTCCTTACAATGAGCAGTTCTTC	CASSPGTSGIVPYNEQFF